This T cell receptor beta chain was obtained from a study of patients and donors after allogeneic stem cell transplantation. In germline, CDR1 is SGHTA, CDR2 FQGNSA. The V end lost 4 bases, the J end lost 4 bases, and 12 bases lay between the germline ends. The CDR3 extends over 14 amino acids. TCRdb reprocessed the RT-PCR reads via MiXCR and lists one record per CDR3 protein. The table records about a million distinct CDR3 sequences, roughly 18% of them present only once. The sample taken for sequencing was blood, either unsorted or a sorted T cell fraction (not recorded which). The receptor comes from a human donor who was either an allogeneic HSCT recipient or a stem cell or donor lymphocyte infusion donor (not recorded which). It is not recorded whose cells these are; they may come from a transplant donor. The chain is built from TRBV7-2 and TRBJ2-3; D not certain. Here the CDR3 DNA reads TGTGCCAGCAGCTACGCACGGAGCCCAGATACGCAGTATTTT. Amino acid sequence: CASSYARSPDTQYF.